This TCR beta chain was sequenced during a study of T cell changes during pregnancy in multiple sclerosis. Only in-frame clones appear in the TCRdb table, and some are missing; sequencing was by immunoSEQ multiplex PCR. The profile shows fewer than 90,000 clones, 94% of them singletons. This CDR3 region has 14 residues. CDR1 is SEHNR and CDR2 is FQNEAQ in the germline V gene (reference sequence). V was trimmed by 5 bases and J by 6 bases, leaving 17 bases between them. This clone has just one count. The TCR was taken from a female donor in good health, enrolled as a control in a pregnancy study. The chain carries TRBV7-9 and TRBJ2-7, with D perhaps matching TRBD1 (6 bases). The source material was peripheral blood, sampled after pregnancy. The DNA for the CDR3 is TGTGCCAGCAGCCCAGGGGCTAGCTCTTCCGAGCAGTACTTC. This sequence encodes CASSPGASSSEQYF.